This T cell receptor (beta chain) was sequenced during a study of vaccination effects on CD4 cells after COVID-19. General study findings and limits: Early timepoints after infection were absent, and convalescent patients were few in the study.

This clone was recorded only once. Its antigen remains unidentified. Before any sequencing was done, the ViraFEST assay used viral peptide pools to expand antigen-specific CD4+ T cells. Isolation of CD4+ T cells took place after 10 to 11 days of culture. Having tested negative for nucleocapsid antibodies, the vaccine recipients showed no prior SARS-CoV-2 infection. Fresh IL-2-containing medium replaced half the medium on days 3 and 7. CDR3 size: 15 residues. The V gene's germline CDR1 is SGHTA and CDR2 FQGTGA. Germline trimming cut 3 bases from V and 8 bases from J; bases unmatched to any gene: 10. Sequenced by immunoSEQ multiplex PCR; TCRdb stores in-frame clones only, minus some. There are 50,000 to 60,000 clones in the sample; roughly two thirds occur only once, and around 17% lies in the top ten.

The chain uses TRBV7-3 and TRBJ1-2; 9 bases are shared with TRBD1. This TCR was recovered from a human donor who received a COVID-19 vaccine. The specimen was CD4+ T cells from PBMCs cultured with SARS-CoV-2 spike peptides, collected before COVID-19 vaccination. CDR3 sequence: CASSLTGTGTRGYTF. In DNA form, the CDR3 reads TGTGCCAGCAGCTTGACCGGGACAGGGACACGGGGCTACACCTTC.